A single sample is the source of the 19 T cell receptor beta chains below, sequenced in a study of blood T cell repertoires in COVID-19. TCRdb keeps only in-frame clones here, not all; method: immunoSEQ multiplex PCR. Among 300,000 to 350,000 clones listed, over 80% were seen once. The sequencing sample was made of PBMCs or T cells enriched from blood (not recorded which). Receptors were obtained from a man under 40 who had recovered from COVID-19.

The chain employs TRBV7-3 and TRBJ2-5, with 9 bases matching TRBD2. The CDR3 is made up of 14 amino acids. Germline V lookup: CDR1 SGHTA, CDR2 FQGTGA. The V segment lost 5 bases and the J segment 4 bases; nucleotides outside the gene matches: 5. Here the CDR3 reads CASSPQGLAETQYF. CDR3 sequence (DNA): TGTGCCAGCAGCCCCCAGGGACTAGCAGAGACCCAGTACTTC.

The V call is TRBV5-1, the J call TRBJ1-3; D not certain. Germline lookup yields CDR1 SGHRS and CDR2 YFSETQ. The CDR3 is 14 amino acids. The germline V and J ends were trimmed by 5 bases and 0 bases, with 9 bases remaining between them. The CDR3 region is CASRVDSSGNTIYF. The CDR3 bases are TGCGCCAGCAGGGTGGACTCCTCTGGAAACACCATATATTTT.

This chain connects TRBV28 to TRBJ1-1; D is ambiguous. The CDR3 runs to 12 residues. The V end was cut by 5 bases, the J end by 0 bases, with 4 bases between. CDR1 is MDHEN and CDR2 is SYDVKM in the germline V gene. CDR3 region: CASSVMNTEAFF. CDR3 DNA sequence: TGTGCCAGCAGTGTTATGAACACTGAAGCTTTCTTT.

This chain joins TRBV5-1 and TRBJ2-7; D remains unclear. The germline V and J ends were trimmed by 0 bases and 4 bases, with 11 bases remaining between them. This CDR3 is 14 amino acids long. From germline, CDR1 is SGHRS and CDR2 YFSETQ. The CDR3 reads CASSLAGQTYEQYF. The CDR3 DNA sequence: TGCGCCAGCAGCTTGGCCGGTCAGACTTACGAGCAGTACTTC.

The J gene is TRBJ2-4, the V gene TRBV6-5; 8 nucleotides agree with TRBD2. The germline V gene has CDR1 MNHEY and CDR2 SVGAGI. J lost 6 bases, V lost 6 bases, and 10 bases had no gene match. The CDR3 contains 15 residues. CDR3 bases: TGTGCCAGCAGCCTACGGGGGGGAGGGGGAAACATTCAGTACTTC. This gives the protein CASSLRGGGGNIQYF.

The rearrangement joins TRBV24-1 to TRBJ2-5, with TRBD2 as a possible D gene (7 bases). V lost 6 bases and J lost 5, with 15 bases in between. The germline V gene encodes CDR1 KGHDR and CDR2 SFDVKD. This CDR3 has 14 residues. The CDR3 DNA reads TGTGCCACCAGTTCCCGGGGGGCCGGGGAGACCCAGTACTTC. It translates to CATSSRGAGETQYF.

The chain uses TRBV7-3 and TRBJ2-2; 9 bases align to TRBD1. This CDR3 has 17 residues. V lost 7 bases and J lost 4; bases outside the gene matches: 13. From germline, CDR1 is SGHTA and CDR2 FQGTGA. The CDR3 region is CASIPPDRGRFTGELFF. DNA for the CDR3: TGTGCCAGCATCCCCCCGGACAGGGGACGTTTCACCGGGGAGCTGTTTTTT.

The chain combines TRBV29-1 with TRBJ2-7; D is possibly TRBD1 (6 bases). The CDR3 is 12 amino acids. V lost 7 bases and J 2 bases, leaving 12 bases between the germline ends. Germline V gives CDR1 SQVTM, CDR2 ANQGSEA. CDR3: CSAADSPYEQYF. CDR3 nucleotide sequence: TGCAGCGCTGCGGACAGTCCCTACGAGCAGTACTTC.

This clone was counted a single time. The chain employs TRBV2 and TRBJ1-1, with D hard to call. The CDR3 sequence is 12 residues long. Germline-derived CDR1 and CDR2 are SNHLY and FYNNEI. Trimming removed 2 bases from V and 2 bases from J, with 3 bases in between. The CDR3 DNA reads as TGTGCCAGCAGTGAACATAACACTGAAGCTTTCTTT. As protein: CASSEHNTEAFF.

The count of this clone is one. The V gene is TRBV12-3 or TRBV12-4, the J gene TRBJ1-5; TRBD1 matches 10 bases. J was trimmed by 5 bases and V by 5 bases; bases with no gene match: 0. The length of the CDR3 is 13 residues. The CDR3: CASSGTGDQPQHF. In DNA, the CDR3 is TGTGCCAGCAGTGGGACAGGGGATCAGCCCCAGCATTTT.

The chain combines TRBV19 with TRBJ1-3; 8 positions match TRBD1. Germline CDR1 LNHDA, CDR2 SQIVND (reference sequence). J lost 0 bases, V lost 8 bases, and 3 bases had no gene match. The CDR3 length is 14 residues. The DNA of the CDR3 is TGTGCCAGTGTCGGGACAGGCTCTGGAAACACCATATATTTT. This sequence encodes CASVGTGSGNTIYF.

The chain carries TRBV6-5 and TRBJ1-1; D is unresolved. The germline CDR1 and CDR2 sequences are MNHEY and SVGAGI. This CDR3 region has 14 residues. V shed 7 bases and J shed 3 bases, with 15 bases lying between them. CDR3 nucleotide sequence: TGTGCCAGCACCAGACACCTTTGGGACACTGAAGCTTTCTTT. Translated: CASTRHLWDTEAFF.

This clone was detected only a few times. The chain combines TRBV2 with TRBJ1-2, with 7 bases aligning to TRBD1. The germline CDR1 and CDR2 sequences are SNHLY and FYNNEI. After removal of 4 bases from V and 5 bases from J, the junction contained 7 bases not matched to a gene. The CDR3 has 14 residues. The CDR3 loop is CASSVERTGYGYTF. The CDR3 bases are TGTGCCAGCAGTGTAGAGCGGACAGGTTATGGCTACACCTTC.

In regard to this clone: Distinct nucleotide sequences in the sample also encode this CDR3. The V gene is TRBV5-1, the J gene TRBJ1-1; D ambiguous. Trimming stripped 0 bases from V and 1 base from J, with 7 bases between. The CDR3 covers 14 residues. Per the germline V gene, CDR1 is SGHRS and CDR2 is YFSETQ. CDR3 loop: CASSLDGQNTEAFF. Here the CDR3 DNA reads TGCGCCAGCAGCTTGGACGGTCAGAACACTGAAGCTTTCTTT.

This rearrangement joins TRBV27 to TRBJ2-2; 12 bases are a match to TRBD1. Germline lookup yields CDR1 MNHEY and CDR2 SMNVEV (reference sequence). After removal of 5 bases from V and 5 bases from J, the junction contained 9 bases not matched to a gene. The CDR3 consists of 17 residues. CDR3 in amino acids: CASSPIGTGGATGELFF. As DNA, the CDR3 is TGTGCCAGCAGTCCTATCGGGACAGGGGGCGCAACCGGGGAGCTGTTTTTT.

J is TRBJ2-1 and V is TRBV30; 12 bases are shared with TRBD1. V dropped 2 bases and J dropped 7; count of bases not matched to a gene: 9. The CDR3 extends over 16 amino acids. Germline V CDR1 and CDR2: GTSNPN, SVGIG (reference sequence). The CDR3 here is CAWSSWGQGAGNEQFF. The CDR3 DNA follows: TGTGCCTGGAGTTCATGGGGACAGGGGGCGGGGAATGAGCAGTTCTTC.

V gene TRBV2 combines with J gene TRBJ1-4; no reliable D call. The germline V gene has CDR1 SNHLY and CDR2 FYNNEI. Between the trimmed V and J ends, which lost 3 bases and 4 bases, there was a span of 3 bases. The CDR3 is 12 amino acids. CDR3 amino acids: CASSDLNEKLFF. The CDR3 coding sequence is TGTGCCAGCAGTGATCTTAATGAAAAACTGTTTTTT.

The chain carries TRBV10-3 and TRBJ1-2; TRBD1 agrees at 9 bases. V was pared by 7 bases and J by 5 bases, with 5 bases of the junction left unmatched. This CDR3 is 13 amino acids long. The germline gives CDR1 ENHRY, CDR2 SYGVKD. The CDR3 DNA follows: TGTGCCATCACACCGGGACAGGGATATGGCTACACCTTC. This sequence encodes CAITPGQGYGYTF.

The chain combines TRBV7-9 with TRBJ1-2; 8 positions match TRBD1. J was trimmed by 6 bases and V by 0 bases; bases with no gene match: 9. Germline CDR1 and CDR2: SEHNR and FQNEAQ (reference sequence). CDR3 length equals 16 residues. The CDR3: CASSLADRVRMDGYTF. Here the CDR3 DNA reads TGTGCCAGCAGCTTAGCGGACAGGGTACGGATGGATGGCTACACCTTC.